These 21 T cell receptor beta chains originate from one sample sequenced in a study of blood T cell repertoires in COVID-19. The assay was immunoSEQ multiplex PCR, and TCRdb's table has in-frame clones only and misses some. Of about 340,000 clones listed, roughly 86% are singletons. The sequencing input was peripheral blood. These receptors were obtained from a woman between 65 and 79 years old with COVID-19, enrolled during active disease.

V usage is TRBV19 and J usage is TRBJ2-2; D is perhaps TRBD2 (8 bases). The CDR3 loop spans 18 amino acids. Germline assignment: CDR1 LNHDA and CDR2 SQIVND (reference sequence). The V and J ends lost 1 base and 1 base respectively, with 16 bases between them. The CDR3 reads CASSIARGLAGNTGELFF. The CDR3 DNA reads TGTGCCAGTAGTATAGCAAGGGGGCTAGCGGGGAACACCGGGGAGCTGTTTTTT.

V is TRBV5-5 and J is TRBJ2-1, with 9 bases matching TRBD2. The germline gives CDR1 SGHKS, CDR2 YYEKEE (reference sequence). This CDR3 is 17 amino acids long. V gave up 3 bases and J gave up 4 bases; unmatched junction bases: 11. CDR3 sequence (DNA): TGTGCCAGCAGCTCGGCTGGAGCGGGGGGCTGGTACAATGAGCAGTTCTTC. Its translation is CASSSAGAGGWYNEQFF.

CDR3 sequence: CASSEVPGRNGYTF. The CDR3 DNA reads TGTGCCAGCAGTGAAGTTCCAGGGCGGAATGGCTACACCTTC. The chain employs TRBV2 and TRBJ1-2; D is possibly TRBD1 (5 bases). The CDR3 covers 14 residues. With 1 base removed from V and 6 bases from J, the gap between germline ends came to 12 bases. Germline CDR1 SNHLY, CDR2 FYNNEI. The full variable domain, with the rest looked up from reference TRBV2 and TRBJ1-2, is EPEVTQTPSHQVTQMGQEVILRCVPISNHLYFYWYRQILGQKVEFLVSFYNNEISEKSEIFDDQFSVERPDGSNFTLKIRSTKLEDSAMYFCASSEVPGRNGYTFGSGTRLTVV.

The V gene is TRBV6-6, the J gene TRBJ2-3, with D hard to call. The CDR3 totals 13 residues. Trimming left V 7 bases short and J 6 bases short, with 14 bases between. Germline CDR1 reads MNHNY; CDR2 reads SVGAGI (reference sequence). The CDR3 reads CASKRLAGDTQYF. The CDR3 DNA is TGTGCCAGCAAACGCCTCGCCGGGGATACGCAGTATTTT.

CDR3 residues: CASSLSGGRTEAFF. CDR3 nucleotide sequence: TGTGCCAGCAGTTTATCAGGAGGGAGGACTGAAGCTTTCTTT. The gene calls are TRBV27 and TRBJ1-1; D is unresolved. The germline V gene has CDR1 MNHEY and CDR2 SMNVEV (reference sequence). The CDR3 spans 14 residues. Between the trimmed V and J ends, which lost 0 bases and 5 bases, there was a span of 10 bases.

The chain carries TRBV5-4 and TRBJ1-4; the D gene is possibly TRBD1 (5 bases). Trimming left V 0 bases short and J 2 bases short, with 11 bases between. The CDR3 length is 16 residues. Germline CDR1 is SGHNT and CDR2 is YYREEE (reference sequence). The DNA of the CDR3 is TGTGCCAGCAGCTTGGCCGGGGGAACTACTAATGAAAAACTGTTTTTT. Translated: CASSLAGGTTNEKLFF. The variable domain in full, completed from reference TRBV5-4 and TRBJ1-4, reads ETGVTQSPTHLIKTRGQQVTLRCSSQSGHNTVSWYQQALGQGPQFIFQYYREEENGRGNFPPRFSGLQFPNYSSELNVNALELDDSALYLCASSLAGGTTNEKLFFGSGTQLSVL.

This chain connects TRBV6-5 to TRBJ2-3; 9 nucleotides match TRBD1. V shed 4 bases, J shed 3 bases, and the junction held 5 bases outside the gene matches. Germline CDR1 and CDR2: MNHEY and SVGAGI. The CDR3 has 15 residues. This chain's CDR3 is CASSSSGTGTDTQYF. For the CDR3, the DNA is TGTGCCAGCAGTTCATCCGGGACAGGGACAGATACGCAGTATTTT.

This sequence joins TRBV28 and TRBJ1-3; D is possibly TRBD1 (5 bases). The CDR3 is made up of 15 amino acids. Germline V gene lookup returns CDR1 MDHEN and CDR2 SYDVKM. Deletions cut 5 bases from V and 0 bases from J, with 11 bases between. The CDR3: CASSPGLYSGNTIYF. Written as DNA, the CDR3 is TGTGCCAGCAGTCCGGGACTGTACTCTGGAAACACCATATATTTT.

This clone was detected only once. V is TRBV28 and J is TRBJ1-2; D is unclear. Germline loops: CDR1 MDHEN, CDR2 SYDVKM. V shed 3 bases and J shed 2 bases, with 4 bases lying between them. CDR3 length: 12 amino acids. The CDR3 nucleotides read TGTGCCAGCAGTTTTTCAAACTATGGCTACACCTTC. Amino acids: CASSFSNYGYTF.

For this clone: The junction shows a germline mismatch at one end, possibly a read error. The chain joins TRBV11-2 to TRBJ2-5; 7 nucleotides line up with TRBD1. CDR1 is SGHAT, CDR2 FQNNGV, per germline. This CDR3 region has 13 residues. The CDR3, as DNA: TGTGCCAGCAGCCTAGACAGGGAAGAGACCCAGTACTTC. Residues: CASSLDREETQYF. The full variable domain, its missing parts supplied by reference TRBV11-2 and TRBJ2-5, is EAGVAQSPRYKIIEKRQSVAFWCNPISGHATLYWYQQILGQGPKLLIQFQNNGVVDDSQLPKDRFSAERLKGVDSTLKIQPAKLEDSAVYLCASSLDREETQYFGPGTRLLVL.

This chain links TRBV10-3 with TRBJ2-1, with TRBD2 as a possible D gene (5 bases). The CDR3 runs 14 residues. Germline CDR1 is ENHRY and CDR2 is SYGVKD. V was pared by 6 bases and J by 6 bases, with 15 bases between. Here the CDR3 reads CAISREALANEQFF. DNA of the CDR3: TGTGCCATCAGCCGAGAGGCTCTAGCCAATGAGCAGTTCTTC.

The chain combines TRBV2 with TRBJ1-5; TRBD1 matches 7 bases. J was trimmed by 0 bases and V by 3 bases; bases with no gene match: 2. This CDR3 comprises 15 residues. Germline CDR1 is SNHLY and CDR2 is FYNNEI. DNA for the CDR3: TGTGCCAGCAGTGACGACAGGGATAGCAATCAGCCCCAGCATTTT. It codes for CASSDDRDSNQPQHF.

This chain uses TRBV9 with TRBJ1-2, with no clear D. Looked up from germline, CDR1 is SGDLS and CDR2 is YYNGEE. This CDR3 spans 14 amino acids. The V end lost 4 bases, the J end lost 4 bases, and 14 bases lay between the germline ends. The DNA of the CDR3 is TGTGCCAGCAGCTCCGGGGTAGAGGTCTATGGCTACACCTTC. This translates into CASSSGVEVYGYTF.

V is TRBV7-8 and J is TRBJ2-3, with D possibly being TRBD2 (6 bases). CDR3 length: 13 amino acids. Trimming shortened V by 5 bases and J by 4 bases, and 10 bases separated the two germline ends. Germline CDR1 and CDR2: SGHVS and FQNEAQ. Written as DNA, the CDR3 is TGTGCCAGCAGCCGCCGGGGGTCAGATACGCAGTATTTT. Translating gives CASSRRGSDTQYF.

This clone was seen only once. The gene calls are TRBV5-1 and TRBJ1-4; TRBD1 might be the D (6 bases). Trimming took off 0 bases at V and 8 bases at J, with 11 bases between the two ends. The CDR3 extends over 14 amino acids. Germline CDR1 SGHRS, CDR2 YFSETQ. CDR3 in amino acids: CASSLVWGREKLFF. The CDR3 region has the DNA TGCGCCAGCAGCTTGGTGTGGGGGCGAGAAAAACTGTTTTTT.

The rearrangement uses TRBV5-3 and TRBJ1-4; 9 bases are shared with TRBD1. TRBV5-3 is noted as an ORF with a role that remains uncertain. The CDR3 contains 14 residues. V shed 4 bases, J shed 6 bases, and the junction held 4 bases outside the gene matches. Written as DNA, the CDR3 is TGTGCCAGAAGCCCCGGGACAGGGTATGAAAAACTGTTTTTT. This translates into CARSPGTGYEKLFF.

The chain joins TRBV14 to TRBJ2-7; D may be TRBD2 (5 bases). Trimming shortened V by 5 bases and J by 2 bases, and 13 bases separated the two germline ends. The CDR3 has 14 amino acids. The germline V gene encodes CDR1 SGHDN and CDR2 FVKESK. The CDR3: CASSGIGSPYEQYF. The CDR3 bases are TGTGCCAGCAGCGGAATAGGGAGCCCCTACGAGCAGTACTTC.

This chain links TRBV5-1 with TRBJ1-1; the D gene is possibly TRBD1 (5 bases). Trimming shortened V by 0 bases and J by 4 bases, and 10 bases separated the two germline ends. This CDR3 region has 14 residues. Germline assignment: CDR1 SGHRS and CDR2 YFSETQ. The CDR3 protein is CASSLGGEGTEAFF. Here the CDR3 DNA reads TGCGCCAGCAGCTTGGGAGGGGAGGGCACTGAAGCTTTCTTT.

The V and J genes are TRBV24-1 and TRBJ2-3; D not certain. The V end was cut by 8 bases, the J end by 1 base, with 12 bases between. Germline-derived CDR1 and CDR2 are KGHDR and SFDVKD. There are 14 residues in the CDR3. The CDR3 DNA is TGTGCCACCACCCCTCAAACGGGCACAGATACGCAGTATTTT. Its translation is CATTPQTGTDTQYF.

This rearrangement joins TRBV19 to TRBJ1-2; D is undetermined. The CDR3 loop spans 14 amino acids. In germline, CDR1 is LNHDA, CDR2 SQIVND (reference sequence). The V and J ends lost 5 bases and 6 bases respectively, with 16 bases between them. The CDR3 here is CASSPLTIPDGYTF. DNA for the CDR3: TGTGCCAGTAGTCCCTTGACAATTCCGGATGGCTACACCTTC.

The J gene is TRBJ2-3, the V gene TRBV9; D gene unclear. The CDR3 runs 12 residues. V dropped 3 bases and J dropped 7 bases, with 9 bases sitting between them. The V gene's germline CDR1 is SGDLS and CDR2 YYNGEE. This CDR3 reads CASSDERYTQYF. The CDR3 DNA reads TGTGCCAGCAGCGACGAGAGGTATACGCAGTATTTT.